The sequence of this TCR beta chain was determined in a study of T cells in Graves' hyperthyroidism and ophthalmopathy. Amplified TCR beta CDR3 regions came from RNA transcripts. During a first-round RT-PCR of the TCR CDR3, the HTBI primer set was used. TCRdb reanalysed the multiplex PCR reads using MiXCR and keeps one entry per CDR3 protein. There are roughly 520,000 distinct CDR3 sequences in the sample; around 24% occur only once, and over 9% lies in the top ten. This clonotype was detected a few times. The CDR3 runs to 14 residues. Trimming removed 4 bases at V and 0 bases at J, with 9 bases between. In germline, CDR1 is LGHNA, CDR2 YNFKEQ. PBMCs were derived from approximately 10 ml fresh peripheral blood.

This chain links TRBV4-2 with TRBJ1-2, with D perhaps TRBD1 (5 bases). Sequencing was carried out using blood. This sequence was found in a woman aged 25 to 39 with Graves' ophthalmopathy. CDR3 nucleotides: TGTGCCAGCAGCCCGGACATTACTAACTATGGCTACACCTTC. It translates to CASSPDITNYGYTF.